The 13 T cell receptor beta chains listed next were all sequenced from one sample in a study of blood T cell repertoires in COVID-19 (dated by TCRdb to about 2020). Receptors were amplified or captured by the immunoSEQ multiplex PCR assay. Drawn from immuneACCESS, this table holds only the in-frame rearrangements with V and J called that TCRdb kept. Clones are partly lost; checked studies trace under half to an unresolved V gene and leave the rest unexplained. Across this sample there are approximately 90,000 clones, with 65% to 85% seen only once. The top ten clones comprise 4.4% of the sample. Sequenced input: peripheral blood. The receptor set was obtained from a man aged 55 to 70 with acute or convalescent COVID-19.

The chain joins TRBV19 to TRBJ2-2; 7 bases are a match to TRBD2. This CDR3 has 15 residues. V lost 11 bases, J lost 0 bases, and 9 bases stayed unmatched. Germline V gene data show CDR1 as LNHDA and CDR2 as SQIVND (reference sequence). The CDR3 DNA is TGTGCCTCCAATGGGGAGGGACCGAACACCGGGGAGCTGTTTTTT. It codes for CASNGEGPNTGELFF.

This clone was seen a few times. The chain joins TRBV3-1 (or the pseudogene TRBV3-2) to TRBJ2-7; 16 nucleotides align to TRBD2. This CDR3 has 17 amino acids. The trim removed 5 bases at V and 7 bases at J, leaving 11 bases unmatched. Germline V gene sequence: CDR1 LGHDT, CDR2 YNNKEL (reference sequence). CDR3 bases: TGTGCCAGCAGCTTATACAGGGGGACTAGCGGGAGGGGTGAGCAGTACTTC. This gives the protein CASSLYRGTSGRGEQYF.

V is TRBV9 and J is TRBJ2-7, with TRBD1 matching over 8 bases. Germline V CDR1 and CDR2: SGDLS, YYNGEE. The CDR3 length is 15 residues. V dropped 4 bases and J dropped 5; count of bases not matched to a gene: 11. The CDR3: CASSNRQGLGHEQYF. The CDR3 DNA sequence: TGTGCCAGCAGCAACCGACAGGGGTTGGGTCACGAGCAGTACTTC. Full variable domain (missing parts from reference TRBV9 and TRBJ2-7): DSGVTQTPKHLITATGQRVTLRCSPRSGDLSVYWYQQSLDQGLQFLIQYYNGEERAKGNILERFSAQQFPDLHSELNLSSLELGDSALYFCASSNRQGLGHEQYFGPGTRLTVT.

This clone was seen a handful of times. The CDR3 coding sequence is TGTGCCAGCAGCCAAGAGGGGCGCAGGTACTATGGCTACACCTTC. Encoded protein: CASSQEGRRYYGYTF. The chain has TRBV14 and TRBJ1-2; tentative D call: TRBD1 (5 bases). Germline lookup yields CDR1 SGHDN and CDR2 FVKESK. The V and J ends lost 0 bases and 3 bases respectively, with 11 bases between them. The CDR3 runs 15 residues.

The chain employs TRBV12-5 and TRBJ2-3; no definite D call. V was pared by 3 bases and J by 5 bases, with 6 bases between. This CDR3 spans 12 amino acids. In germline, CDR1 is LGHNT, CDR2 FRNRAP. CDR3 sequence (DNA): TGTGCTAGTGGTTTCGGTGTAGATACGCAGTATTTT. Residues: CASGFGVDTQYF.

The chain employs TRBV5-1 and TRBJ1-1; possible D gene TRBD1, 6 bases. This CDR3 has 15 amino acids. Trimming pared 1 base from V and 0 bases from J, leaving 10 bases between. Germline CDR1 SGHRS, CDR2 YFSETQ. The CDR3 DNA reads as TGCGCCAGCAGCTTGCGGGGGGCGGTGAACACTGAAGCTTTCTTT. Translated: CASSLRGAVNTEAFF.

This chain uses TRBV20-1 with TRBJ2-5; 13 nucleotides line up with TRBD2. Germline V gene lookup returns CDR1 DFQATT and CDR2 SNEGSKA (reference sequence). The CDR3 is 15 residues long. The ends lost 3 bases at V and 3 bases at J; junction bases unmatched: 4. CDR3 protein: CSASGGTSGKETQYF. The CDR3 coding sequence is TGCAGTGCTAGTGGTGGGACTAGCGGGAAAGAGACCCAGTACTTC.

The V gene is TRBV24-1, the J gene TRBJ2-1; D possibly corresponds to TRBD1 (6 bases). V was clipped by 0 bases and J by 4 bases, with 9 bases between them. CDR1 KGHDR and CDR2 SFDVKD come from the germline V gene. The length of the CDR3 is 15 residues. CDR3: CATSDLKDSYNEQFF. The CDR3 nucleotides are TGTGCCACCAGTGATTTGAAGGACAGTTACAATGAGCAGTTCTTC.

The chain employs TRBV2 and TRBJ2-2; 7 bases are shared with TRBD2. Germline V gives CDR1 SNHLY, CDR2 FYNNEI. The CDR3 totals 16 residues. The junction had 12 bases not matched to a gene; V was cut back by 2 bases and J by 9 bases. This CDR3 reads CASSEWEGGKVRELFF. In DNA, the CDR3 is TGTGCCAGCAGTGAATGGGAGGGCGGGAAGGTCCGGGAGCTGTTTTTT.

The chain couples TRBV5-5 to TRBJ1-2; D is unresolved. There are 15 residues in the CDR3. The germline gives CDR1 SGHKS, CDR2 YYEKEE (reference sequence). Trimming removed 4 bases at V and 3 bases at J, with 16 bases between. CDR3 residues: CASSLRAGLDYGYTF. The CDR3 DNA reads as TGTGCCAGCAGCCTCCGAGCGGGGTTAGACTATGGCTACACCTTC. Based on the CDR3 plus reference TRBV5-5 and TRBJ1-2, the full variable domain is DAGVTQSPTHLIKTRGQQVTLRCSPISGHKSVSWYQQVLGQGPQFIFQYYEKEERGRGNFPDRFSARQFPNYSSELNVNALLLGDSALYLCASSLRAGLDYGYTFGSGTRLTVV.

This clone was counted only a few times. The chain carries TRBV12-2 and TRBJ1-5. TRBV12-2 is a documented pseudogene. The CDR3 contains 17 residues. CDR3 sequence: CASRCCMYSRGNQPQHF. Written as DNA, the CDR3 is TGTGCAAGTCGCTGTTGTATGTATAGTAGAGGCAATCAGCCCCAGCATTTT.

This clone was seen a single time. The rearrangement links TRBV9 to TRBJ1-1; 10 bases align to TRBD1. Trimming removed 2 bases from V and 10 bases from J; junction bases left unmatched: 2. CDR1 is SGDLS, CDR2 YYNGEE, per germline. This CDR3 comprises 12 residues. CDR3 sequence reads: CASSVGQGRAFF. The DNA for the CDR3 is TGTGCCAGCAGCGTGGGACAGGGGCGAGCTTTCTTT.

The genes are TRBV28 and TRBJ1-2, with TRBD1 identical over 8 bases. Germline CDR1 MDHEN, CDR2 SYDVKM. The CDR3 extends over 14 amino acids. V lost 2 bases, J lost 4 bases, and 3 bases stayed unmatched. The CDR3 region has the DNA TGTGCCAGCAGTTTACAGGGGGCTTTCTATGGCTACACCTTC. Translated, it gives CASSLQGAFYGYTF.